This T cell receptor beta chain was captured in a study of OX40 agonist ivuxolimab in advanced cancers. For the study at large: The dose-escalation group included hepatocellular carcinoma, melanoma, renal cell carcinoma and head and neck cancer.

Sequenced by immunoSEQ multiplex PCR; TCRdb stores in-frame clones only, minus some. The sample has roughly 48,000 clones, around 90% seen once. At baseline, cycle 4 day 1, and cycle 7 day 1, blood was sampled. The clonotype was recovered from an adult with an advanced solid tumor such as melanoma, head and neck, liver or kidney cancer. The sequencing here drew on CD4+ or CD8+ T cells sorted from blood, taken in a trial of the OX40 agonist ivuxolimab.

DNA for the CDR3: TGTGCCAGCGCGAGCACAGATACGCAGTATTTT. This sequence encodes CASASTDTQYF. This chain connects TRBV25-1 to TRBJ2-3, with D unresolved. The CDR3 length is 11 residues. CDR1 and CDR2 (germline): MGHDK, SYGVNS. V lost 8 bases to trimming and J lost 0 bases, with 3 bases between them. The full variable domain, in which reference TRBV25-1 and TRBJ2-3 provide the parts outside the CDR3, is EADIYQTPRYLVIGTGKKITLECSQTMGHDKMYWYQQDPGMELHLIHYSYGVNSTEKGDLSSESTVSRIRTEHFPLTLESARPSHTSQYLCASASTDTQYFGPGTRLTVL.